This T cell receptor beta chain was captured by sequencing in a study of memory CD4+ T cells and cytomegalovirus serostatus (dated by TCRdb to between 2018 and 2021). For the wider study: The cohort included around 33 healthy adults from Belgium, of whom 9 were CMV seropositive and approximately 24 were CMV seronegative. To replicate a published TCR-based CMV serostatus classifier, the researchers sequenced the CD4+ memory TCRbeta repertoires of a Belgian cohort whose cytomegalovirus serostatus was known.

In the germline V gene, CDR1 corresponds to SGHVS and CDR2 to FQNEAQ. The cysteine opens and the phenylalanine closes a CDR3 of 14 amino acids. CDR3 DNA only is kept here, 42 bases in frame from base 1. V is pruned by 7 bases and J by 7 bases, leaving 12 bases of the junction without a gene match. Results and caveats for the whole study, not just this receptor: The results were read as suggesting that the CMV-associated TCR signature is, for the most part, present in the CD4+ memory repertoire. Of around 160 previously reported CMV-associated TCRbeta sequences, approximately 64 appeared in the CD4+ memory repertoires, each in one to five individuals. Unlike the original study, which covered naive and memory CD4+ and CD8+ populations, the Belgian study sequenced only CD4+CD45RO+ memory cells. For CMV serostatus prediction, a median bootstrapped AUC of approximately 0.95 was reached with the original framework, and a median bootstrapped AUC of about 0.89 was reached with a US-trained random forest. The original-framework classifier achieved a median bootstrapped AUC of about 0.94 with a 95% CI of 0.76-1.00 on the Belgian cohort.

With regard to this clone: No cognate antigen has been identified for it. No base quality information exists; no much larger clone differs at one position.

A FACSAria II was used to sort memory CD4+ T cells, defined as single viable CD3+CD4+CD8-CD45RO+ cells. CMV serostatus was determined with a Roche Elecsys assay detecting serum IgG against CMV pp150, pp28, p38 and p52. Following thawing, total CD4+ T cells were enriched through positive selection using CD4 magnetic microbeads. The samples came from a separate study whose specific focus was interrogating the CD4+ T cell memory repertoire. Following standard operating procedures, peripheral blood mononuclear cells were isolated and cryopreserved, while serum was kept at -80 degrees C. The staining relied on CD3-PerCP (BW264/56), CD4-APC (RPA-T4), CD45RO-PE (UCHT1) and CD8-Pacific Orange (3B5) antibodies, and Sytox blue was used to exclude non-viable cells. Genomic DNA was extracted from sorted cells with the Quick-DNA Microprep Kit. Amplification of TCRbeta DNA was done with the immunoSEQ hsTCRbeta kit, following the protocol from the manufacturer. An Illumina MiSeq instrument was used to sequence the TCRbeta libraries. In the source study's methods: After out-of-frame sequences were removed, 2,204,828 distinct TCRbeta sequences remained, averaging about 67,000 per individual. Each individual was scored by the count of fewer than 200 previously reported CMV-associated TCRbeta sequences and the total productive distinct TCRbeta count. A beta-binomial model was reimplemented in Python, and random forests from scikit-learn, run with default parameters, were trained on data from the US cohort. Classifier performance on the Belgian cohort was summarized as median AUC with percentile confidence intervals calculated over 10,000 bootstrap iterations. The table comes from immuneACCESS by way of TCRdb, which keeps in-frame sequences with V and J called. Part of the clones is missing from these tables; in studies checked, under half for an unresolved V gene and the rest for unknown reasons. Clonal size and the V and J genes are those of that table, whereas D and trimming came from the DNA. The sample yields under 55,000 clones; about 78% were counted once. The top ten constitute roughly 0.71% of the sample.

Sequencing used memory CD4+ T cells from blood. The TCR comes from an adult in good health and CMV-seronegative. In this chain, TRBV7-8 is recombined with TRBJ2-7; 8 central bases correspond to TRBD2. Here the CDR3 is given as CASTPLAGSREQYF. The DNA sequence reads TGTGCCAGCACCCCGTTAGCGGGATCGAGGGAGCAGTACTTC.